Listed here is a single T cell receptor beta chain. Its specific antigen is unknown. Base qualities are not recorded, but no much larger clone differs from it by a single base. The treatment or condition label, read with the paper, signifies: around 19 received Ad26.COV2.S at low or high dose, single or two shots; 5 received placebo; per-sample allocation not given. For vaccine and placebo recipients, repertoires were sequenced using samples collected on day 63 after the first injection. In Cohort 1b, around 23 adults aged 18-55 years were enrolled at a single site in Boston, USA, between 29 July and 7 August 2020. Ad26.COV2.S consisted of a replication-incompetent adenovirus type 26 vector by which a prefusion-stabilized SARS-CoV-2 spike protein from the original Wuhan strain was expressed. The data are from a study of Ad26.COV2.S vaccination and SARS-CoV-2 variants (dated by TCRdb to the early 2020s). In terms of the full investigation: Donors in the vaccine arm were drawn from COV1001, a multicentre, randomized, double-blind, placebo-controlled phase I-IIa trial testing Ad26.COV2.S in healthy adults. Ad26.COV2.S was given intramuscularly at 5x10^10 or 1x10^11 viral particles, as a single shot or as two shots 56 days apart. The TCR-sequenced set comprised approximately 32 samples: approximately 19 Ad26.COV2.S vaccine recipients, 5 placebo recipients and 8 SARS-CoV-2 convalescent individuals. Investigators did not know the trial group allocation while performing experiments and assessing outcomes. Trial participants were randomized into five groups of five, in which low-dose or high-dose Ad26.COV2.S was given once or twice, or placebo was given on both occasions. TCRbeta repertoire sequencing was used to assess the specificity and breadth of SARS-CoV-2-reactive T cell receptors after Ad26.COV2.S vaccination. Overall results and qualifications from the work: The study was not powered for comparison of responses between vaccine doses or regimens. After vaccination, substantial breadth of spike-specific CD8+ and CD4+ T cell responses was reported. Spike-specific TCR breadth was higher in Ad26.COV2.S recipients than in placebo recipients (P = 0.0014). According to the authors, total T cell responses may have been underestimated by the TCR breadth and depth analyses. Vaccine and placebo recipients had similar non-spike TCR breadth, a finding consistent with the vaccine containing only spike.

TCRbeta CDR3 regions were sequenced with the immunoSEQ Assay. After extraction, genomic DNA underwent amplification by bias-controlled multiplex PCR, followed by high-throughput sequencing. The authors' analysis ran thus. To quantify the absolute abundance of each unique TCRbeta CDR3 region, sequences were collapsed and filtered. T cell fraction was estimated by normalization of TCRbeta template counts to usable DNA, with usable DNA being measured through amplification of reference genes present in all nucleated cells. Repertoire TCRs were annotated as SARS-CoV-2-specific when V gene, CDR3 amino acid sequence and J gene were exactly matched to a known reactive TCR set. The reference SARS-CoV-2 TCR set was derived from MIRA and filtered for enrichment in COVID-19-positive ImmuneCODE repertoires, a step that removed public or cross-reactive TCRs. Using the MIRA antigens, annotated TCRs were further analysed by specific ORF or by position within an ORF. Depth was the summed frequency of annotated unique rearrangements, while breadth was defined as annotated unique rearrangements over total unique productive rearrangements. Two-sided Wilcoxon rank-sum tests were applied when comparing TCR breadth between groups. TCRdb obtained this table from immuneACCESS and retained in-frame rearrangements with V and J assigned. These tables miss some clones; where compared with another copy, unresolved V genes account for less than half of the shortfall, and the remainder is unexplained. The V and J calls and clone size were taken over from that table, and D and trimming were inferred from the DNA. This sample lists a few hundred thousand clones; approximately 90% were detected once. Together, the top ten hold about 2% of the sample.

Looking up the germline V gene yields CDR1 SGHAT and CDR2 FQNNGV. The CDR3 contains 15 residues, cysteine and phenylalanine counted. The CDR3 DNA has 45 bases and is translated from base 1. A distance of 13 bases separates the germline ends of V and J, which lose 0 bases and 5 bases respectively. Recombination joined TRBV11-2 with TRBJ2-5, with the D call tentatively TRBD1 or TRBD2, each fitting 5 bases. The sample consisted of peripheral blood, taken in a trial of Ad26.COV2.S vaccine versus placebo. The origin of this receptor is a person aged 18-60 years who received the Ad26.COV2.S COVID-19 vaccine or a placebo. DNA sequence: TGTGCCAGCAGCTTAGATCATGGGGGATGGGAGACCCAGTACTTC. The translation is CASSLDHGGWETQYF.